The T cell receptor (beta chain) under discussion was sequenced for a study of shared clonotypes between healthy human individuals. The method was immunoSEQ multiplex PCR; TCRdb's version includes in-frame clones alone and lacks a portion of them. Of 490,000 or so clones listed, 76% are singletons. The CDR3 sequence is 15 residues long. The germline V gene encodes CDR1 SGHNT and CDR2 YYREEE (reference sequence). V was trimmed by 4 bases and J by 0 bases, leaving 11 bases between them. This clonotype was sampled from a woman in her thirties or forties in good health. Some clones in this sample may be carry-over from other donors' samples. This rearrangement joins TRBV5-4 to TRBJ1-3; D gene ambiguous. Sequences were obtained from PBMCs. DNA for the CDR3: TGTGCCAGCAGCCTAGACCCGCGCTCTGGAAACACCATATATTTT. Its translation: CASSLDPRSGNTIYF. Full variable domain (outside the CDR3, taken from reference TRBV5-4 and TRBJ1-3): ETGVTQSPTHLIKTRGQQVTLRCSSQSGHNTVSWYQQALGQGPQFIFQYYREEENGRGNFPPRFSGLQFPNYSSELNVNALELDDSALYLCASSLDPRSGNTIYFGEGSWLTVV.